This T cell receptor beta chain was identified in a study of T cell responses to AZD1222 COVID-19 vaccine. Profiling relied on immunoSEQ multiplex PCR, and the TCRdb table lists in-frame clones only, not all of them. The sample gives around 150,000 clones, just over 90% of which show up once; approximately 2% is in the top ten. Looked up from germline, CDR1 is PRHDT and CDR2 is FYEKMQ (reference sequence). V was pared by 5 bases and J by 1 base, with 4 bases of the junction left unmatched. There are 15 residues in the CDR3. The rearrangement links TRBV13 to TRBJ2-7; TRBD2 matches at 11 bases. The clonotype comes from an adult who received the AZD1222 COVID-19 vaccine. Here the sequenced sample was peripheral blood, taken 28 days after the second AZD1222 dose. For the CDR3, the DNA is TGTGCCAGCAGCAAGGGACTAGCGGCATCCTACGAGCAGTACTTC. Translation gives CASSKGLAASYEQYF.